This T cell receptor beta chain was sequenced for a study of cytomegalovirus exposure and HLA in healthy donors. Study conclusions and caveats: The tendency of first-cohort TCR clusters to co-occur in the 120 validation repertoires was identified by a subsequent analysis. A list of more than 150 TCR beta chains associated with cytomegalovirus was given. Per published reports, the classifier diagnosed cytomegalovirus status with high specificity and sensitivity.

The table came from immunoSEQ multiplex PCR; TCRdb's copy has only in-frame clones and leaves some out. The data show about 280,000 clones, approximately 86% seen once. The validation cohort, a group of 130 or so subjects, included the donors and was separate from the roughly 720-subject first cohort. The CDR3 is 13 amino acids. The V and J ends lost 5 bases and 6 bases, in that order; junction bases with no gene match: 5. Germline assignment: CDR1 SGHTA and CDR2 FQGTGA. About this clone itself: The target antigen is unknown.

The clonotype was recovered from a woman under 30 in good health and CMV-seronegative. The V and J genes are TRBV7-3 and TRBJ2-3, with 7 positions matching TRBD2. Specimen: PBMCs. The CDR3 DNA is TGTGCCAGCAGCAAAGGGAGGGAGGATACGCAGTATTTT. This encodes CASSKGREDTQYF.